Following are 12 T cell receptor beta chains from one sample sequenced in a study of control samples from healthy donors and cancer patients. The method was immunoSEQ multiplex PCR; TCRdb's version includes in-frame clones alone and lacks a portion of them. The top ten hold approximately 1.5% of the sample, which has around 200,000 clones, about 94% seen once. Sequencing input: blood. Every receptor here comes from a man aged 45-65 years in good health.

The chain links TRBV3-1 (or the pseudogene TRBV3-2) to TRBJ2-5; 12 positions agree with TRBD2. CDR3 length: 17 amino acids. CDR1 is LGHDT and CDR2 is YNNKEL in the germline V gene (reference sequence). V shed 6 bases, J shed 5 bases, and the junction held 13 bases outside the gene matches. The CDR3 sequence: CASSRNVLAGGGETQYF. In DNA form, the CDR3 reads TGTGCCAGCAGTCGAAACGTACTAGCGGGGGGCGGGGAGACCCAGTACTTC.

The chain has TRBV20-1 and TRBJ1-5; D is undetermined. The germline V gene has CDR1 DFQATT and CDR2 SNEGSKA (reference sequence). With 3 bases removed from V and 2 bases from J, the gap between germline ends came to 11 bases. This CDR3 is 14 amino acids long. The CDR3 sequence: CSASPGWGNQPQHF. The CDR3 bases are TGCAGTGCTAGTCCCGGATGGGGCAATCAGCCCCAGCATTTT.

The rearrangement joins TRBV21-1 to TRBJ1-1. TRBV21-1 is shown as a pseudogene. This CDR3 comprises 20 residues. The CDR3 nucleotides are TGTGCCAGCAGCAAATTTTGGTTCTTGGGCGGACTCGTCATGAACACTGAAGCTTTCTTT. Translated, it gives CASSKFWFLGGLVMNTEAFF.

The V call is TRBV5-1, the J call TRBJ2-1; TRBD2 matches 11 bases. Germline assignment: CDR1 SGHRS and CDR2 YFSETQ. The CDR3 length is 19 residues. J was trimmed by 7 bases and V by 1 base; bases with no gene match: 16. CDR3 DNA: TGCGCCAGCAGCTTGTTTTGGGCTAGCGGGGGGCGGGTGAGGAATGAGCAGTTCTTC. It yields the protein CASSLFWASGGRVRNEQFF.

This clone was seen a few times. The CDR3 here is CASSPGGTANLQYF. CDR3 coding DNA: TGTGCCAGCAGCCCCGGGGGGACAGCGAATTTACAGTACTTC. The chain employs TRBV7-8 and TRBJ2-7; D might be TRBD1 or TRBD2, each matching 7 bases. The V gene's germline CDR1 is SGHVS and CDR2 FQNEAQ. The CDR3 sequence is 14 residues long. Deletions cut 5 bases from V and 10 bases from J, with 21 bases between.

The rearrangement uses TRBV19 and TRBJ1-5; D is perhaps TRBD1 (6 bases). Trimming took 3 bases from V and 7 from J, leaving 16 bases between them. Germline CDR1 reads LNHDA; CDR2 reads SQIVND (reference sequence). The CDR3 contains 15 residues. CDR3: CASSIQTGLKQPQHF. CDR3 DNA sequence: TGTGCCAGTAGTATCCAGACAGGTTTAAAGCAGCCCCAGCATTTT.

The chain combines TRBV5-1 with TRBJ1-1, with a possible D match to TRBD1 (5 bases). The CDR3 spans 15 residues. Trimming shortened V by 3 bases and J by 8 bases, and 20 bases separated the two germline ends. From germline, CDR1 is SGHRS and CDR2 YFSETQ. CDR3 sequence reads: CASSSHPGTRTEAFF. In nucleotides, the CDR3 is TGCGCCAGCAGCTCACACCCCGGGACGAGAACCGAAGCTTTCTTT.

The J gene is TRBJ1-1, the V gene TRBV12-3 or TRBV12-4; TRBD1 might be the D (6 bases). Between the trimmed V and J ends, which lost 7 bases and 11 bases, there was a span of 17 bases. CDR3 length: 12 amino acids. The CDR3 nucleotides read TGTGCCAGCAACATAGGGGGGGAATGGGCTTTCTTT. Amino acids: CASNIGGEWAFF.

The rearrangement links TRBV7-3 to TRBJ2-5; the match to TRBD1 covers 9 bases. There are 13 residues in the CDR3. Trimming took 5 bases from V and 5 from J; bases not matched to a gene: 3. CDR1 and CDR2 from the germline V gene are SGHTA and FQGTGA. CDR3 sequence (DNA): TGTGCCAGCAGCCCAGGGACAGGGGAGACCCAGTACTTC. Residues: CASSPGTGETQYF.

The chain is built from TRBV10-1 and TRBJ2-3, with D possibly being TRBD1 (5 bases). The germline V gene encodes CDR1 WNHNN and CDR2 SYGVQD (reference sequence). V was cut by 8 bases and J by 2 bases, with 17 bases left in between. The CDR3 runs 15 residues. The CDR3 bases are TGCGCCAGCGGACCCTCAGGGTCCTTCACAGATACGCAGTATTTT. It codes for CASGPSGSFTDTQYF.

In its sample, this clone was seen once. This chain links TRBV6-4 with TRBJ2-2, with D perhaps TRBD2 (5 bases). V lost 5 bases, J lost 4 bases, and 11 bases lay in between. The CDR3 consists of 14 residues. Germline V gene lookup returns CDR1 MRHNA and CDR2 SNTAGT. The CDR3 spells CASSTESGTGELFF. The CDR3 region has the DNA TGTGCCAGCAGTACGGAGAGCGGCACCGGGGAGCTGTTTTTT.

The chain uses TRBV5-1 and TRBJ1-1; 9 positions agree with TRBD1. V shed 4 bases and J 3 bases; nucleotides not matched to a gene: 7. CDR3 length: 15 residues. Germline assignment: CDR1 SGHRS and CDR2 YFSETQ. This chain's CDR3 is CASSPTGGAYTEAFF. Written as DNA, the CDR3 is TGCGCCAGCAGCCCAACAGGGGGCGCGTACACTGAAGCTTTCTTT.